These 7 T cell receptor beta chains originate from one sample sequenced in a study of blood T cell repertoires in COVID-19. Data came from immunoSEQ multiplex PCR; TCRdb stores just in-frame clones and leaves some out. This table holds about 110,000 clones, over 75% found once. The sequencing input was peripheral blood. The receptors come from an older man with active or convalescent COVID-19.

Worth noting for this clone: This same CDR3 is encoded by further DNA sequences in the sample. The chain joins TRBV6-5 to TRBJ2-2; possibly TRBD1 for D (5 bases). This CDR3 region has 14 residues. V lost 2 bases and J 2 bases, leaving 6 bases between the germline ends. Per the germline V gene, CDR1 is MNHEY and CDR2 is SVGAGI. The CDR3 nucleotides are TGTGCCAGCAGTTACGGGGCAAACACCGGGGAGCTGTTTTTT. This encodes CASSYGANTGELFF.

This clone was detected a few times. CDR3 coding DNA: TGTGCCAGAAGAAGGCTAGAGCAAGAGACCCAGTACTTC. Amino acids: CARRRLEQETQYF. J is TRBJ2-5 and V is TRBV5-3, with D uncertain. TRBV5-3 is marked as an open reading frame, function uncertain. V gave up 5 bases and J gave up 2 bases, with 10 bases separating them. The CDR3 is made up of 13 amino acids.

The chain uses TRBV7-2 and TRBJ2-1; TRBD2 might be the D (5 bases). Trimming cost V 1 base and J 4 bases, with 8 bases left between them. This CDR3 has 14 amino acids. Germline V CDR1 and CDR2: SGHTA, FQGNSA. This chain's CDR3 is CASSLERGYNEQFF. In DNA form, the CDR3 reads TGTGCCAGCAGCTTAGAACGGGGTTACAATGAGCAGTTCTTC. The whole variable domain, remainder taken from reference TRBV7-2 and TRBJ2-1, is GAGVSQSPSNKVTEKGKDVELRCDPISGHTALYWYRQSLGQGLEFLIYFQGNSAPDKSGLPSDRFSAERTGGSVSTLTIQRTQQEDSAVYLCASSLERGYNEQFFGPGTRLTVL.

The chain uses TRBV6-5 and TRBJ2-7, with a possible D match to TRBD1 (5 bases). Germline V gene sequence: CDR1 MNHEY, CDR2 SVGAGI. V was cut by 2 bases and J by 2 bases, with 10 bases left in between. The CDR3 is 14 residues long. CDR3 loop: CASSYHRSAYEQYF. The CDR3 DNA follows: TGTGCCAGCAGTTACCACAGGTCAGCCTACGAGCAGTACTTC.

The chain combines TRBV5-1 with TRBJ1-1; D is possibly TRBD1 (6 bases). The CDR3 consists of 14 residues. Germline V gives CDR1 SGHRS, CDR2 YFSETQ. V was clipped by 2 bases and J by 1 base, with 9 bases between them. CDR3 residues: CASSFTGRNTEAFF. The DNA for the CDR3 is TGCGCCAGCAGCTTTACAGGGAGGAACACTGAAGCTTTCTTT.

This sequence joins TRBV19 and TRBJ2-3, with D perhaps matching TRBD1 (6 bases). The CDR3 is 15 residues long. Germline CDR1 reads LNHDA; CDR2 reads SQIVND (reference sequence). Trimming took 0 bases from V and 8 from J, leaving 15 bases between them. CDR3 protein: CASSIDRQVLGTQYF. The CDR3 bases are TGTGCCAGTAGTATAGACCGACAGGTCCTAGGTACGCAGTATTTT.

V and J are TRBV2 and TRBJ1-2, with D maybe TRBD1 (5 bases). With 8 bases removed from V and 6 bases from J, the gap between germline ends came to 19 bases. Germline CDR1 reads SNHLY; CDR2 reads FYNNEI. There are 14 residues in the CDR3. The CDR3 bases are TGTGCCAGCTCCCTAGCGATGACAGAGGATGGCTACACCTTC. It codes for CASSLAMTEDGYTF.